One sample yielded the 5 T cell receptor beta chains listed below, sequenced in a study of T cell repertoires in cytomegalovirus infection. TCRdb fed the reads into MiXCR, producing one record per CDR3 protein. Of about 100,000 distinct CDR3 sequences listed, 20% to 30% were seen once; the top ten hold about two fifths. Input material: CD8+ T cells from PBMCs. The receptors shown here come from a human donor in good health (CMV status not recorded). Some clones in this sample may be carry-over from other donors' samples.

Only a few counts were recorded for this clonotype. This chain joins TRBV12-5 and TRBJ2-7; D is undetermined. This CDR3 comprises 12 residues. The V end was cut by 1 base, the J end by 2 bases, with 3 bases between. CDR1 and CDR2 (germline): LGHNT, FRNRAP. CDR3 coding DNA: TGTGCTAGTGGTTTGGGGACCTACGAGCAGTACTTC. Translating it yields CASGLGTYEQYF.

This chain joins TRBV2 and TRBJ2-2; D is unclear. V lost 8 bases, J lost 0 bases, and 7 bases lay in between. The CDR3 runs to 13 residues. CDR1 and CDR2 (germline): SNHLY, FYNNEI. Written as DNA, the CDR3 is TGTGCCAGCTTCAGGACGAACACCGGGGAGCTGTTTTTT. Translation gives CASFRTNTGELFF.

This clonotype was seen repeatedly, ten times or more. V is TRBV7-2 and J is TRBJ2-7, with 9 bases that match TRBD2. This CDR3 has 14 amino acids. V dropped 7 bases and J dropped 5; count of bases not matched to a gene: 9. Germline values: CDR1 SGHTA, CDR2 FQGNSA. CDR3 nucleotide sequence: TGTGCCAGCACCCCGAGCGGGGGGTGGGACGAGCAGTACTTC. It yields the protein CASTPSGGWDEQYF.

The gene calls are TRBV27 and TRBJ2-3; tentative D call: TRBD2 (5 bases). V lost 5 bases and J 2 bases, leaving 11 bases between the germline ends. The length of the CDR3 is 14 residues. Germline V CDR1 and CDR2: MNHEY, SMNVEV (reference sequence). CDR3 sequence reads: CASSPTDSTDTQYF. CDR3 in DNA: TGTGCCAGCAGTCCCACGGACTCCACAGATACGCAGTATTTT.

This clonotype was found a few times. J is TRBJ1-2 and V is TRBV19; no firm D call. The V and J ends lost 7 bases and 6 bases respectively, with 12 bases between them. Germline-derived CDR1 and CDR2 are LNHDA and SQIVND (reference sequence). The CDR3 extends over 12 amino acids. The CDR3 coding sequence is TGTGCCAGTACCGAGGGTGGTCATGGCTACACCTTC. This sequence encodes CASTEGGHGYTF.